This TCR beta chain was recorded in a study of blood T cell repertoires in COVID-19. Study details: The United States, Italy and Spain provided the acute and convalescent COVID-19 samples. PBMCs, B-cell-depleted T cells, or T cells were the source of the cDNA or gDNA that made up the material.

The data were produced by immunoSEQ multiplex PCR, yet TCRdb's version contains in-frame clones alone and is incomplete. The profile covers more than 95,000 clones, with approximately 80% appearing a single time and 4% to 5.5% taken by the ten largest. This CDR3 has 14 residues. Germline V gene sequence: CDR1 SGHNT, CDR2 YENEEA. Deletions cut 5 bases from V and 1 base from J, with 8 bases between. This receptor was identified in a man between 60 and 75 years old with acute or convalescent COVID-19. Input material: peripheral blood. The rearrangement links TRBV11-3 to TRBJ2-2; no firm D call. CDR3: CASSRHQNTGELFF. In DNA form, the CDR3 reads TGTGCCAGCAGCCGACATCAGAACACCGGGGAGCTGTTTTTT.